This T cell receptor (beta chain) derives from a study of blood T cell repertoires in COVID-19 (dated by TCRdb to 2018 to 2021). Broadly, across the study: Collaborator samples came from the United States, Italy and Spain and covered acute and convalescent phases of COVID-19. Subjects who had been exposed to COVID-19, were actively infected with it, or had recovered from it provided the deeply sampled blood TCRbeta repertoires that made up the dataset. The repertoires were released in a freely available public database intended as a resource for research on the immune response to SARS-CoV-2. A de-identified subject ID, COVID-19 status, age in years and sex were almost always included in the sample metadata. HLA class I and class II types, where available, came from metadata supplied by the sample provider rather than from assay-based typing. The prospective study material was composed of cDNA or gDNA derived from T cells, B-cell-depleted T cells, or PBMCs. Samples came from the ongoing ImmuneRACE study (first 160 participants) plus 1,254 subjects from 6 global collaborators. The investigation overall reported the following: The quantity of clinical and demographic metadata differed by source and by participant and was supplied without curation.

This clone came up a few times. There is no known antigen for this receptor. The sample holds no much larger clone one base away, and base qualities are not on file. The collaborating institutions used their own protocols to collect whole blood in K2EDTA tubes. Collaborator samples were shipped for TCRbeta analysis as frozen whole blood, isolated PBMCs, or DNA extracted from either sample type. Trimming leaves V shorter by 2 bases and J shorter by 5 bases, with the junction holding 8 bases beyond the gene matches. Taken from cysteine to phenylalanine, the CDR3 has 16 residues. Of all the DNA, just the CDR3 is kept, 48 bases in frame from base 1. From a lookup of the germline V gene, CDR1 and CDR2 are SGDLS and YYNGEE. The immunoSEQ Assay, a bias-controlled multiplex PCR, was used to amplify TCRbeta CDR3 regions from genomic DNA. Regarding the original processing steps: Nucleated cell counts per sample were estimated from amplification of reference gene primers within the assay. To quantify the absolute abundance of each unique TCRbeta CDR3 rearrangement, sequence reads were collapsed and filtered. Productive Simpson clonality was computed per sample as the square root of Simpson's diversity index over productive rearrangements. TCRdb took over this immuneACCESS table, retaining in-frame rearrangements with V and J assigned. Such tables are incomplete; in checked studies, under half of the missing clones stem from an unresolved V gene, and the remainder is unexplained. The DNA gave D and trimming, while V, J and clone size come from that table. The sample yields about 98,000 clones; more than 75% were counted once. More than 15% of the sample rests with the top ten.

The sequence came from a man older than 75 with acute or convalescent COVID-19. The rearranged chain carries TRBV9 and TRBJ2-1; 9 central nucleotides agree with TRBD2. Sequencing was done on a sample of peripheral blood. The CDR3 region: CASSVEAGGVNNEQFF. The DNA reads as follows: TGTGCCAGCAGCGTCGAAGCGGGAGGAGTCAACAATGAGCAGTTCTTC.